The clone carrying this T cell receptor (beta chain) was observed many times. The antigen is not known. 5'RACE template switching produced TCR cDNA carrying a universal primer site and UMIs. TCRdb independently ran MiXCR on the 5' RACE reads; one entry per CDR3 protein. This table holds some 340,000 distinct CDR3 sequences, about 4% found once. The source of the sample is a study of T cells after yellow fever vaccination. Study observations and caveats: Sorted repertoires could include abundant contaminating clonotypes from bulk cells. In post-booster samples, most primary-vaccination clones reappeared (about 97% CD4, 75% to 90% CD8).

This CDR3 region has 15 residues. Unmatched junction bases numbered 12, after V lost 4 bases and J lost 11 bases. The germline V gene encodes CDR1 SGHRS and CDR2 YFSETQ. The sequencing used PBMCs, collected 5 days after the yellow fever booster vaccination. The V gene is TRBV5-1, the J gene TRBJ2-3; 11 positions match TRBD2. The sequence derives from a man aged 18 to 30 who received the YFV17D yellow fever vaccine. The chain's CDR3 is CASSQTSGAPGRQYF. Here the CDR3 DNA reads TGCGCCAGCAGCCAGACTAGCGGGGCCCCCGGGAGGCAGTATTTT. The entire variable domain, with the rest obtained from reference TRBV5-1 and TRBJ2-3, is as follows: KAGVTQTPRYLIKTRGQQVTLSCSPISGHRSVSWYQQTPGQGLQFLFEYFSETQRNKGNFPGRFSGRQFSNSRSEMNVSTLELGDSALYLCASSQTSGAPGRQYFGPGTRLTVL.